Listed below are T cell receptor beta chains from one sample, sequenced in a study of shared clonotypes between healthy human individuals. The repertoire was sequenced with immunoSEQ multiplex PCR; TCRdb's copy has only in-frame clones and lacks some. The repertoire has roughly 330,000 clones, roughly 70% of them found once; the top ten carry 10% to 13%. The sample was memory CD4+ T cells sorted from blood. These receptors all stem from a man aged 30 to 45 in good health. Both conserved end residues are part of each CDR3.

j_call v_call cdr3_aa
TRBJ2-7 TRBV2 CASKGTFMVYEQYF
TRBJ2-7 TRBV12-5 CASGLSRLDEQYF
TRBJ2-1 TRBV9 CASSVGGLDRNNEQFF
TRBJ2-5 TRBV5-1 CASRTQAQVQETQYF
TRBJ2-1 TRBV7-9 CASSQGYSYLDEQFF
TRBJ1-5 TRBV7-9 CASSSGKNSNQPQHF
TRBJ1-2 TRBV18 CASSPPEGTRGYTF
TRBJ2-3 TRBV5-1 CASRRASGIGDTQYF
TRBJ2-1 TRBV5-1 CASSLVRITGGSGGRGNEQFF
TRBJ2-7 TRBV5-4 CASSLTGHSYEQYF
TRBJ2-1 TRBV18 CASSPGVEYNEQFF
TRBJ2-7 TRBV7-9 CASSRPVGNSYEQYF
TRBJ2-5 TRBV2 CASTTGQLIQETQYF
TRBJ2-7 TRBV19 CASSILYGRASSSYEQYF
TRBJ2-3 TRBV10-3 CAISLGGRRKDTQYF
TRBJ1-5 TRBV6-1 CASEGQGFQPQHF
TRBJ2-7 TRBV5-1 CASTWTGTSYEQYF
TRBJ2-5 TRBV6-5 CASSYDAEGSQYF
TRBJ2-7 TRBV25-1 CASRPTGEYEQYF
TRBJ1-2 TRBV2 CASSMDRNYGYTF
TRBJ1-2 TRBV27 CASSFRERGGGYTF
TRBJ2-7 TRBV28 CASSPVKGSGGTYEQYF
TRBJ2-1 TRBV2 CASSVLSYNEQFF
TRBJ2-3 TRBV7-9 CASSLGVLTTDTQYF
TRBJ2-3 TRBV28 CASSHGGLTGTDTQYF
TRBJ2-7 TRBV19 CASSINRDGSYEQYF
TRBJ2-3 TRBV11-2 CASRPTSGRFPDTQYF
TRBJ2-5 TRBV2 CARSGTPGGTQYF
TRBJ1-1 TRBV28 CASSPPGQNTEAFF
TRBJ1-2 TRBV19 CASKAGSYGYTF
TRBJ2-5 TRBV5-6 CASSPMGSITFRGAQYF
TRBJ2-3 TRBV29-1 CSVEQTSGSDTQYF
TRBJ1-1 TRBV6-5 CASSYSDKGMNTEAFF
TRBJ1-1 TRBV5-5 CASSSDARGAEAFF
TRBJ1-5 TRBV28 CASRPGVVGANQPQHF
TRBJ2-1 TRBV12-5 CASGLSLDIEQFF
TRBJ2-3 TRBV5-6 CASSPRWGPSGDTQYF